The sequence of this TCR beta chain was determined in a study of glioma-infiltrating T cells. Notes on the study in general: Very few CDR3 sequences were shared between tissue and blood. Gliomas, especially low-grade, showed above-expected tissue-blood divergence; non-neoplastic patients showed below.

Trimming removed 4 bases at V and 13 bases at J, with 20 bases between. The CDR3 is 14 residues long. In germline, CDR1 is SNHLY, CDR2 FYNNEI. Amplification of TCR alpha and beta CDR3 regions from RNA used iRepertoire nested multiplex PCR. Tissue mRNA or PBMC total RNA, 100-400 ng, went into one-step reverse transcription and amplification. A single record per CDR3 protein comes from TCRdb applying MiXCR to the multiplex PCR reads. The repertoire holds 35,000 to 45,000 distinct CDR3 sequences, approximately 20% seen once, with 5% to 7.5% in the top ten. Remarks on this clonotype: The target antigen is unknown. A single base separates this from a much larger clone, so it may be a read error.

The sample comprised glioma tissue, nonneoplastic brain tissue, or PBMCs (not recorded which). This receptor was identified in a human donor with low-grade glioma or glioblastoma, undergoing nonglioma brain surgery, or in good health (not recorded which). The chain uses TRBV2 and TRBJ2-1; a weak D match, TRBD1 (5 bases). The DNA for the CDR3 is TGTGCCAGCAGTGCAGGGCCTTTCCAAGAGACCCAGTTCTTC. Translating it yields CASSAGPFQETQFF.